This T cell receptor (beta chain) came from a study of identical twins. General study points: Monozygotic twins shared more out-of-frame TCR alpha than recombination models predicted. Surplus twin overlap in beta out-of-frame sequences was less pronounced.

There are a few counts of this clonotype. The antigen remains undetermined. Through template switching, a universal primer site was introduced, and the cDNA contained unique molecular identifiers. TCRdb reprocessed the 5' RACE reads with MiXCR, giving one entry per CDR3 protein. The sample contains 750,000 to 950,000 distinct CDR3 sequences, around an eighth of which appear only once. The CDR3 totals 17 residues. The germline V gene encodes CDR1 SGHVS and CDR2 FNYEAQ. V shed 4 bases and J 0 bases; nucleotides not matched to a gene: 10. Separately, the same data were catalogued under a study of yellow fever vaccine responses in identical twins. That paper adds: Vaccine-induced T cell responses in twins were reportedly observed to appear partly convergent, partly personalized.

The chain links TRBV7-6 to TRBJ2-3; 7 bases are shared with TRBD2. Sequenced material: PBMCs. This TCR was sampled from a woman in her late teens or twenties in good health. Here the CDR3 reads CASSSGSGLTSTDTQYF. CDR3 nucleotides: TGTGCCAGCAGCTCGGGGTCGGGACTAACTAGCACAGATACGCAGTATTTT.